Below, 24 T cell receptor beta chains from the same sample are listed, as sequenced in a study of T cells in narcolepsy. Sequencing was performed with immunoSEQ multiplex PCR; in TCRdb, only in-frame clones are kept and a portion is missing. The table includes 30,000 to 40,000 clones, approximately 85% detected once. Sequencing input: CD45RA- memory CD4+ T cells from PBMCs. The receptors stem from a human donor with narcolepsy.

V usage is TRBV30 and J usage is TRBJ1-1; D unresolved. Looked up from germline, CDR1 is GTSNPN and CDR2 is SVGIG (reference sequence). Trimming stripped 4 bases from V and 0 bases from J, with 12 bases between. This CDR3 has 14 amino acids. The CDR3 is CAWKRRILNTEAFF. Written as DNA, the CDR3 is TGTGCCTGGAAACGTCGGATATTGAACACTGAAGCTTTCTTT.

The CDR3 protein is CASNRAENTEAFF. Written as DNA, the CDR3 is TGTGCCAGCAATAGGGCCGAGAACACTGAAGCTTTCTTT. V usage is TRBV2 and J usage is TRBJ1-1, with D uncertain. The V and J ends lost 7 bases and 1 base respectively, with 10 bases between them. Germline values: CDR1 SNHLY, CDR2 FYNNEI. The CDR3 runs to 13 residues.

CDR3 residues: CASSLTGVGEQYF. CDR3 in DNA: TGTGCCAGCAGCTTAACCGGGGTTGGCGAGCAGTACTTC. The J gene is TRBJ2-7, the V gene TRBV7-3; perhaps TRBD2 as D (5 bases). Germline lookup yields CDR1 SGHTA and CDR2 FQGTGA. The ends were cut back, 0 bases at V and 6 bases at J, with 9 bases in the middle. This CDR3 has 13 residues.

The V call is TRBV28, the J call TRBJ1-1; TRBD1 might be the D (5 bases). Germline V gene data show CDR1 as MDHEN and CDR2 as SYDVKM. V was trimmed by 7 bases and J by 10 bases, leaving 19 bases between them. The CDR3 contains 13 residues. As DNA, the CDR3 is TGTGCCAGCACCCCCGGGACCCTGCCCCGAGCTTTCTTT. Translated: CASTPGTLPRAFF.

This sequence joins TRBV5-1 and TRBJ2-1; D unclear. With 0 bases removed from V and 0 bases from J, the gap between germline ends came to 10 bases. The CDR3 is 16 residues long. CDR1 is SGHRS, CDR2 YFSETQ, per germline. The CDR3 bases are TGCGCCAGCAGCTTGGCACAGATGAGCTCCTACAATGAGCAGTTCTTC. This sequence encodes CASSLAQMSSYNEQFF.

DNA for the CDR3: TGTGCCAGCAGATGGGACAGAAGTTCCTACGAGCAGTACTTC. This gives the protein CASRWDRSSYEQYF. The chain combines TRBV6-1 with TRBJ2-5, with TRBD1 matching over 7 bases. The J call is uncertain, as TRBJ2-7 better fits the DNA end. This CDR3 has 14 amino acids. Germline values: CDR1 MNHNS, CDR2 SASEGT.

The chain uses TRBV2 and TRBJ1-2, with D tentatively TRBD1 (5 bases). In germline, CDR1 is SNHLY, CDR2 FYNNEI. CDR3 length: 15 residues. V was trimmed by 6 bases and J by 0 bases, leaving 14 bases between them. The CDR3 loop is CASRQFEGPNYGYTF. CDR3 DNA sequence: TGTGCCAGCAGACAATTTGAGGGGCCTAACTATGGCTACACCTTC. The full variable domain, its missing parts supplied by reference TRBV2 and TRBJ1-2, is EPEVTQTPSHQVTQMGQEVILRCVPISNHLYFYWYRQILGQKVEFLVSFYNNEISEKSEIFDDQFSVERPDGSNFTLKIRSTKLEDSAMYFCASRQFEGPNYGYTFGSGTRLTVV.

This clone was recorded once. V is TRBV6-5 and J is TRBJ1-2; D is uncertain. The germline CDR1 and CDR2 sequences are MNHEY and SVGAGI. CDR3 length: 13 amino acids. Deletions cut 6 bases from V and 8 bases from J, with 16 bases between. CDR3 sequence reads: CASSALGFDGYTF. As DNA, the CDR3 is TGTGCCAGCAGCGCCTTGGGGTTTGACGGCTACACCTTC.

CDR3 protein: CASSERAPSSYNEQFF. CDR3 bases: TGTGCCAGCAGTGAAAGGGCGCCTAGCTCCTACAATGAGCAGTTCTTC. This chain uses TRBV2 with TRBJ2-1, with D unresolved. V lost 2 bases, J lost 0 bases, and 11 bases lay in between. Germline V gene sequence: CDR1 SNHLY, CDR2 FYNNEI. This CDR3 spans 16 amino acids.

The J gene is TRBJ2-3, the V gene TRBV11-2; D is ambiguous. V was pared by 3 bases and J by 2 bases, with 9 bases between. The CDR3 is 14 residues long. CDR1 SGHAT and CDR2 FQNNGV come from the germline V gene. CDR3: CASSLLDLTDTQYF. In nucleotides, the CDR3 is TGTGCCAGCAGCTTGCTGGACCTCACAGATACGCAGTATTTT.

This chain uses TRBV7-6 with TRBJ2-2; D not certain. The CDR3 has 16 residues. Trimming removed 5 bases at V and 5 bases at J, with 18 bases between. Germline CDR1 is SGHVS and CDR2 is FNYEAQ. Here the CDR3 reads CASSRDSTSLTGELFF. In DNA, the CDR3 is TGTGCCAGCAGCCGAGACTCGACGAGTCTTACCGGGGAGCTGTTTTTT. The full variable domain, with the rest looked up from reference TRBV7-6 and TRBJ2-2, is GAGVSQSPRYKVTKRGQDVALRCDPISGHVSLYWYRQALGQGPEFLTYFNYEAQQDKSGLPNDRFSAERPEGSISTLTIQRTEQRDSAMYRCASSRDSTSLTGELFFGEGSRLTVL.

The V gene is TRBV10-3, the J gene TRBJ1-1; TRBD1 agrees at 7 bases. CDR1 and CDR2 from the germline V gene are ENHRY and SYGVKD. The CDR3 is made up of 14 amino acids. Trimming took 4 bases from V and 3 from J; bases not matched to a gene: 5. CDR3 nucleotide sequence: TGTGCCATCAGTGTAAGGGGGCGGGACACTGAAGCTTTCTTT. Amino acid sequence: CAISVRGRDTEAFF.

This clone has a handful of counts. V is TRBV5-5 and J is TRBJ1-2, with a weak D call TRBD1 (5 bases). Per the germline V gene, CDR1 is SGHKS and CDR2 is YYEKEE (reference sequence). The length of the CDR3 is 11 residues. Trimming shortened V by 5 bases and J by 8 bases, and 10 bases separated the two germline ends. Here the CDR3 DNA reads TGTGCCAGCAGTCGACAGTCAGGCTACACCTTC. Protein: CASSRQSGYTF.

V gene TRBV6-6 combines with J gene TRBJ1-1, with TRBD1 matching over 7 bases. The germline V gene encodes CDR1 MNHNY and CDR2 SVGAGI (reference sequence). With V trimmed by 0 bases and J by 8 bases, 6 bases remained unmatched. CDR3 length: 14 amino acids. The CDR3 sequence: CASSYSILQGEAFF. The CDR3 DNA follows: TGTGCCAGCAGTTACTCGATCTTACAGGGGGAAGCTTTCTTT.

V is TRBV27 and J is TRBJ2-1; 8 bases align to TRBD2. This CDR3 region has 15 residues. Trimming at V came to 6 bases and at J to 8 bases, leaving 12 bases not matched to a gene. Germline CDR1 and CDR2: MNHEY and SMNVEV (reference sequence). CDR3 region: CASRRRVAGMDEQFF. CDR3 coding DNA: TGTGCCAGCAGGCGTCGGGTAGCGGGAATGGATGAGCAGTTCTTC.

CDR3 DNA: TGTGCCAGCAGCTTGCGCGGGGTCACAGATACGCAGTATTTT. Translating gives CASSLRGVTDTQYF. The chain links TRBV5-4 to TRBJ2-3; TRBD2 might be the D (6 bases). Germline values: CDR1 SGHNT, CDR2 YYREEE (reference sequence). V was cut by 1 base and J by 2 bases, with 8 bases left in between. This CDR3 spans 14 amino acids.

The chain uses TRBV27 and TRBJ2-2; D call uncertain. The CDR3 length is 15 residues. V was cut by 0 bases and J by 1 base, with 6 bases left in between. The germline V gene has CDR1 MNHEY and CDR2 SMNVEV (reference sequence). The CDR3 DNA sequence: TGTGCCAGCAGTTTATCGCGGCAGAACACCGGGGAGCTGTTTTTT. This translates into CASSLSRQNTGELFF.

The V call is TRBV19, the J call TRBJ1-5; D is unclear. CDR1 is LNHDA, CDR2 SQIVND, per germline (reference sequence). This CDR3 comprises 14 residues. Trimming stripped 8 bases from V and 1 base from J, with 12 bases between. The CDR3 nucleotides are TGTGCCAGTTGTCGTCAAGGGAGCAATCAGCCCCAGCATTTT. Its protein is CASCRQGSNQPQHF. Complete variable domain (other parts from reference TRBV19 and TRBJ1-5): DGGITQSPKYLFRKEGQNVTLSCEQNLNHDAMYWYRQDPGQGLRLIYYSQIVNDFQKGDIAEGYSVSREKKESFPLTVTSAQKNPTAFYLCASCRQGSNQPQHFGDGTRLSIL.

CDR3 DNA: TGTGCCAGCAGCTTATCACAGGGACCTTACAATGAGCAGTTCTTC. It specifies CASSLSQGPYNEQFF. The V gene is TRBV7-2, the J gene TRBJ2-1; D possibly corresponds to TRBD1 (6 bases). Germline CDR1 is SGHTA and CDR2 is FQGNSA. The CDR3 loop spans 15 amino acids. Trimming took off 2 bases at V and 4 bases at J, with 12 bases between the two ends.

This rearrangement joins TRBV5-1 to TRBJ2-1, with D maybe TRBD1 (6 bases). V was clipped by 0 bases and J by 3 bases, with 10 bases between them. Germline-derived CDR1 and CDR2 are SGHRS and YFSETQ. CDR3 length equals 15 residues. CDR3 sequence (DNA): TGCGCCAGCAGCTTGGCACCAGGGGTCTACAATGAGCAGTTCTTC. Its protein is CASSLAPGVYNEQFF.

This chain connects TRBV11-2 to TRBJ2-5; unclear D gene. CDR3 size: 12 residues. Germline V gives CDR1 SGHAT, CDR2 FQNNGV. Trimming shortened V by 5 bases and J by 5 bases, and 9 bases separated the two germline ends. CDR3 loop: CASSRWRETQYF. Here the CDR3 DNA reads TGTGCCAGCAGCAGATGGCGGGAGACCCAGTACTTC.

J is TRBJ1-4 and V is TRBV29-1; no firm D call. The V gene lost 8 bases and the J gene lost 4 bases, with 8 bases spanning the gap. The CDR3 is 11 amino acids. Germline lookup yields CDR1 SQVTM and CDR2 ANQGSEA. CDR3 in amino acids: CSLWVNEKLFF. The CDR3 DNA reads TGCAGCCTATGGGTTAATGAAAAACTGTTTTTT.

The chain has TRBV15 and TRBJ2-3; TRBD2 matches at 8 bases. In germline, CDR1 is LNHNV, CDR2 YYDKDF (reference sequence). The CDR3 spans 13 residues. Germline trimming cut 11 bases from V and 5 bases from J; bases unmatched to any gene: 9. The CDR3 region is CAAGPGGQDTQYF. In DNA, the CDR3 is TGTGCCGCGGGCCCGGGGGGGCAAGATACGCAGTATTTT.

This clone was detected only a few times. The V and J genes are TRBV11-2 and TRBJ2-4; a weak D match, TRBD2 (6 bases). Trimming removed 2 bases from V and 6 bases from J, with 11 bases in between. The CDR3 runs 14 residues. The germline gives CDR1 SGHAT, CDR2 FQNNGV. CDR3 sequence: CASSLSGSGNIQYF. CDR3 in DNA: TGTGCCAGCAGCTTATCCGGGAGCGGAAACATTCAGTACTTC.